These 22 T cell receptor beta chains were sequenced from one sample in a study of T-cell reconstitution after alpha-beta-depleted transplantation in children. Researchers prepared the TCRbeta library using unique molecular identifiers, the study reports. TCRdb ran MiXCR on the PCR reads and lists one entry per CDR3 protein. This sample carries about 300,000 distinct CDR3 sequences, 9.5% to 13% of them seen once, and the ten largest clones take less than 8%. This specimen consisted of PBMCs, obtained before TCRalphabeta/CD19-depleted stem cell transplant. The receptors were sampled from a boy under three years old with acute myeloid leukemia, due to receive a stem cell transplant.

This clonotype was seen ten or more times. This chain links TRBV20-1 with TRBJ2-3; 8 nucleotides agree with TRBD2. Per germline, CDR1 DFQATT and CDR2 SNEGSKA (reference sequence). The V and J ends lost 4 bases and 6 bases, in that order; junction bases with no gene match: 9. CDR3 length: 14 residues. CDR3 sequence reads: CSAIVSSGPDTQYF. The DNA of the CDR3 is TGCAGTGCTATTGTCTCTAGCGGGCCTGATACGCAGTATTTT.

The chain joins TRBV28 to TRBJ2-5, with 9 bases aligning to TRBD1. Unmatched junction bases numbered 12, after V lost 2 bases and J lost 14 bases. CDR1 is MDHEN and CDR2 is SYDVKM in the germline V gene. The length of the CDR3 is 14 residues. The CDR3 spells CASSLRGQGLLDYF. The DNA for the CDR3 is TGTGCCAGCAGTTTAAGAGGACAGGGGCTTCTAGATTACTTC.

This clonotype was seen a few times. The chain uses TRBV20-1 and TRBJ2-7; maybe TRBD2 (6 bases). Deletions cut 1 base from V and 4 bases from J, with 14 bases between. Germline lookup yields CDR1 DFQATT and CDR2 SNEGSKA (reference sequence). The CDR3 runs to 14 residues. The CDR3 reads CSARAGTSVYEQYF. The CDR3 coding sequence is TGCAGTGCTAGAGCGGGGACTTCCGTTTACGAGCAGTACTTC.

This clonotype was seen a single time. CDR3 protein: CASSLGRVWEQYF. CDR3 sequence (DNA): TGTGCCAGCAGCCTCGGGCGGGTTTGGGAGCAGTACTTC. This chain links TRBV5-6 with TRBJ2-7; D perhaps matches TRBD2 (5 bases). The V end lost 4 bases, the J end lost 7 bases, and 15 bases lay between the germline ends. This CDR3 is built from 13 residues. CDR1 and CDR2 from the germline V gene are SGHDT and YYEEEE.

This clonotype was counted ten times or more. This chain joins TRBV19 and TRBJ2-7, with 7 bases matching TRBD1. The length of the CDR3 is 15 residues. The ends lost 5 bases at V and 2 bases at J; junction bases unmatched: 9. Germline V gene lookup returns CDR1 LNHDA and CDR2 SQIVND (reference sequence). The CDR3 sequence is CASSLRDSRAYEQYF. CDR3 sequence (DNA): TGTGCCAGTAGTCTCCGGGACAGCCGGGCCTACGAGCAGTACTTC.

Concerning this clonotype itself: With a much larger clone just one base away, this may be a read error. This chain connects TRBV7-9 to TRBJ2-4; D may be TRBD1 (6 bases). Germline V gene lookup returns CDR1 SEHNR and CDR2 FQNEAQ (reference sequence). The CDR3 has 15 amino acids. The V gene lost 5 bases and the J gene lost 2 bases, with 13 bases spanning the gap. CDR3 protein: CASSTGRRTKNIQYF. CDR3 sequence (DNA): TGTGCCAGCAGCACAGGGCGGAGGACCAAAAACATTCAGTACTTC.

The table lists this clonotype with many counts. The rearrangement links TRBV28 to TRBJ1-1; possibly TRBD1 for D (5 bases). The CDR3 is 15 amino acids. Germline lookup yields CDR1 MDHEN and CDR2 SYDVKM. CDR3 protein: CGSGTHGFGRTEAFF. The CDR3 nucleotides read TGTGGCTCAGGGACCCATGGTTTCGGAAGGACTGAAGCTTTCTTT.

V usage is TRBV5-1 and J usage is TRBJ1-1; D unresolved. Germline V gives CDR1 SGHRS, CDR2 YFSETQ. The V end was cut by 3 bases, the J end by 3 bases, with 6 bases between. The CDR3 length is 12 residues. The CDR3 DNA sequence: TGCGCCAGCAGCTCCGGACACACTGAAGCTTTCTTT. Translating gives CASSSGHTEAFF.

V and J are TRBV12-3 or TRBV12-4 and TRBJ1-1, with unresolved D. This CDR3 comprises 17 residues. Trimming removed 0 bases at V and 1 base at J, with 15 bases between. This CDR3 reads CASSLAPGGRTNTEAFF. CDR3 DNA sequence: TGTGCCAGCAGTTTAGCTCCGGGAGGGCGGACGAACACTGAAGCTTTCTTT.

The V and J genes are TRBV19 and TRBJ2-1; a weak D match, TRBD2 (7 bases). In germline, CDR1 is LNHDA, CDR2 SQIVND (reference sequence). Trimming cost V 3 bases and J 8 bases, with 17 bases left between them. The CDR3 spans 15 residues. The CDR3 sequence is CASSIRGRAGDEQFF. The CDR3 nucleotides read TGTGCCAGTAGTATTAGGGGGAGGGCCGGGGATGAGCAGTTCTTC.

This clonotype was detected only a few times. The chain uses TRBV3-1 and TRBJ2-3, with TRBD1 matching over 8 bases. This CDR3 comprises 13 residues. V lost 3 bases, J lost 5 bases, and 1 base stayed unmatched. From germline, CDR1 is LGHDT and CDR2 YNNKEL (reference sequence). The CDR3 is CASSQTGEDTQYF. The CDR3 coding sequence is TGTGCCAGCAGCCAGACAGGGGAAGATACGCAGTATTTT.

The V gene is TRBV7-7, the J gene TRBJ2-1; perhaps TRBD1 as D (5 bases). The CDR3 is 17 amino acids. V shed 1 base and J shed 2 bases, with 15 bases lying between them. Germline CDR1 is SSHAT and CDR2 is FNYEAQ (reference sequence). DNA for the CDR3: TGTGCCAGCAGCTTAGAGCAAAGCGACAGTGCCTACAATGAGCAGTTCTTC. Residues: CASSLEQSDSAYNEQFF.

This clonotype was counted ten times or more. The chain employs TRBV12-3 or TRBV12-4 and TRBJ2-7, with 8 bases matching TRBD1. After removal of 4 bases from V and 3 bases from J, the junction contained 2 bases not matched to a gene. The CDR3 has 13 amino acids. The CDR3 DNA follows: TGTGCCAGCAGTTGGGGGACAGGCTACGAGCAGTACTTC. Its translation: CASSWGTGYEQYF.

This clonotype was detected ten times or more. CDR3 sequence: CASSLSGTPYEQYF. CDR3 in DNA: TGTGCCAGCAGTTTATCAGGAACCCCCTACGAGCAGTACTTC. The gene calls are TRBV28 and TRBJ2-7, with D hard to call. Germline CDR1 and CDR2: MDHEN and SYDVKM. The CDR3 loop spans 14 amino acids. V lost 1 base and J lost 2, with 9 bases in between.

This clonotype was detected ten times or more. The CDR3 reads CASSYSGRGGYEQYF. The DNA of the CDR3 is TGTGCCAGCAGTTACTCGGGCAGGGGGGGCTACGAGCAGTACTTC. The rearrangement uses TRBV6-5 and TRBJ2-7; D possibly matches TRBD1 or TRBD2 (7 bases each). The germline V gene encodes CDR1 MNHEY and CDR2 SVGAGI. CDR3 size: 15 residues. V was clipped by 0 bases and J by 3 bases, with 12 bases between them.

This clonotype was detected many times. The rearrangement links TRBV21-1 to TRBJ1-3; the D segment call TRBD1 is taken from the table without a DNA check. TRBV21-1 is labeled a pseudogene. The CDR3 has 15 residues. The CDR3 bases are TGTGCCAGCCAGGGGGGTATCACCTCCGGAAACACCATATATTTT. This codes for CASQGGITSGNTIYF.

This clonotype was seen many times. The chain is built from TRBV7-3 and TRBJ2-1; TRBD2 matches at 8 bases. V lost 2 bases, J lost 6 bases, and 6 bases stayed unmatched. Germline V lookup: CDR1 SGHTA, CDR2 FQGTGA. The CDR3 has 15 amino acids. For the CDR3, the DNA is TGTGCCAGCAGCTTAGAAAGGGCGGGGGGCAATGAGCAGTTCTTC. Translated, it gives CASSLERAGGNEQFF.

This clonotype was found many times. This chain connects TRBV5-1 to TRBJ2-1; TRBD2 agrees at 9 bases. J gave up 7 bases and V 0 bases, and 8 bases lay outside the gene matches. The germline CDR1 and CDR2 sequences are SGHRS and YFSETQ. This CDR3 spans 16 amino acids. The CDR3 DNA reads TGCGCCAGCAGCTTGGCCATTGCGGGGGGGCTTAATGAGCAGTTCTTC. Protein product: CASSLAIAGGLNEQFF.

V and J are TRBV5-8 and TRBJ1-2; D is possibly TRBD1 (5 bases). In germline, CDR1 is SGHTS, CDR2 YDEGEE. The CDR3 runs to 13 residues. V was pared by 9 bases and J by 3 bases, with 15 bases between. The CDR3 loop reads CATRTRTHYGYTF. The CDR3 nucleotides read TGTGCCACCAGGACAAGGACTCACTATGGCTACACCTTC.

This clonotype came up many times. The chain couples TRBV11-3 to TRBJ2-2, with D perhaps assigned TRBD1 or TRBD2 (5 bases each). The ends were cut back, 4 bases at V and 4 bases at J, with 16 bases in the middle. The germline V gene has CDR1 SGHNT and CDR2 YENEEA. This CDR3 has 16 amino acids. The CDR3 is CASSSPRGAPTGELFF. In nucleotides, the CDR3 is TGTGCCAGCAGCTCACCAAGAGGGGCCCCCACCGGGGAGCTGTTTTTT. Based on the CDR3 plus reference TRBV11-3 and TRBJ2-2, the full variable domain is EAGVVQSPRYKIIEKKQPVAFWCNPISGHNTLYWYLQNLGQGPELLIRYENEEAVDDSQLPKDRFSAERLKGVDSTLKIQPAELGDSAVYLCASSSPRGAPTGELFFGEGSRLTVL.

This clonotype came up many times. CDR3 nucleotide sequence: TGCGCCAGCAGCCCTACAGGGATAGAGCAGTACTTC. The encoded protein is CASSPTGIEQYF. This chain connects TRBV5-1 to TRBJ2-7, with D possibly being TRBD1 (6 bases). Germline V gene data show CDR1 as SGHRS and CDR2 as YFSETQ. The CDR3 loop spans 12 amino acids. Trimming cost V 4 bases and J 7 bases, with 12 bases left between them.

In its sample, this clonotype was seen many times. The CDR3 reads CASSLKTGSTDTQYF. CDR3 bases: TGTGCCAGCAGCCTAAAGACAGGGAGCACAGATACGCAGTATTTT. This chain uses TRBV7-8 with TRBJ2-3; 7 nucleotides match TRBD1. Germline trimming cut 5 bases from V and 0 bases from J; bases unmatched to any gene: 5. The germline gives CDR1 SGHVS, CDR2 FQNEAQ. This CDR3 is 15 amino acids long.